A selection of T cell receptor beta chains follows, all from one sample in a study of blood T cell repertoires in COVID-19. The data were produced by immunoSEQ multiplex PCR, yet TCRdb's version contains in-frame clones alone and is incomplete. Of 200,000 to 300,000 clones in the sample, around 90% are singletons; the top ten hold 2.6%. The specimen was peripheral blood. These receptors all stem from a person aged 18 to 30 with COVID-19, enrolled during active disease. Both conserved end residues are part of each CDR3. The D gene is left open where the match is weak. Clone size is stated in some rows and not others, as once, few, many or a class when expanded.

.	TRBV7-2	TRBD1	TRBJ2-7	TGTGCCAGCAGCGCGACAGGGGGCGGGGAGAGCTCCTACGAGCAGTACTTC	CASSATGGGESSYEQYF
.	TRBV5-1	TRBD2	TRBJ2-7	TGCGCCAGCAGCTTGGGGGCGGGAGGGCCCTACGAGCAGTACTTC	CASSLGAGGPYEQYF
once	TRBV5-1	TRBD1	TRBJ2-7	TGCGCCAGCAGCCTCGACGGACAGGGGGCCTACGAGCAGTACTTC	CASSLDGQGAYEQYF
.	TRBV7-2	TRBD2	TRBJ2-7	TGTGCCAGCAGCTTAGCACGGCTAGCGGGCCCGATCTTC	CASSLARLAGPIF
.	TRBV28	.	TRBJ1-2	TGTGCCACCCGCCCCTCCGGGTCTTTACGCTATGGCTACACCTTC	CATRPSGSLRYGYTF
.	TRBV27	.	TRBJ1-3	TGTGCCAGCAGCCCTAAAGGACCAGGGGTGCTCGGAAACACCATATATTTT	CASSPKGPGVLGNTIYF
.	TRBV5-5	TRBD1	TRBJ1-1	TGTGCCAGCATCCCGGGACAGGGACTGGGTGAAGCTTTCTTT	CASIPGQGLGEAFF
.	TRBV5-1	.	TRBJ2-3	TGCGCCAGCAGCTTGACACGCACAGATACGCAGTATTTT	CASSLTRTDTQYF
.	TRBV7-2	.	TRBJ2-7	TGTGCCAGCAGCCAAGGTGGATTACTAAACGAGCAGTACTTC	CASSQGGLLNEQYF
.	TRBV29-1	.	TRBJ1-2	TGCAGCGCCCGGACAGTCTCCTATGGCTACACCTTC	CSARTVSYGYTF
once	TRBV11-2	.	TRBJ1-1	TGTGCCAGCAGCTCCGGGGCTGAAGCTTTCTTT	CASSSGAEAFF
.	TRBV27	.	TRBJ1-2	TGTGCCAGCAGTCTACAGGGAAGCTATGGCTACACCTTC	CASSLQGSYGYTF
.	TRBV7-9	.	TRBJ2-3	TGTGCCAGCAGCTCCTCAGGGATTACGCAGTATTTT	CASSSSGITQYF
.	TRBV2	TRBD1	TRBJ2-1	TGTGCCAGCAGTGGGGGACAGGGGAAGGGGAATGAGCAGTTCTTC	CASSGGQGKGNEQFF
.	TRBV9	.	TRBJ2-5	TGTGCCAGCAGCGTAGGGGTGGGAGGTCCCCAAGAGACCCAGTACTTC	CASSVGVGGPQETQYF
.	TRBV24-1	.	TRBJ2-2	TGTGCCTCCTTCGAGAAGGATTGGCCGAGGGCGAACACCGGGGAGCTGTTTTTT	CASFEKDWPRANTGELFF
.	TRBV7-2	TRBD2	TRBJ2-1	TGTGCCAGCAGCTCAGTTGAGGCTAGCGGGCCCCATGAGCAGTTCTTC	CASSSVEASGPHEQFF
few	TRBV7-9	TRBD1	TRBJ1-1	TGTGCCAGCAGCTTAGAGACAGGGCTAACTGAAGCTTTCTTT	CASSLETGLTEAFF
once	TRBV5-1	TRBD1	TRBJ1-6	TGCGCCAGCAGCTTGGACAGGGGGGAAAATAATTCACCCCTCCACTTT	CASSLDRGENNSPLHF
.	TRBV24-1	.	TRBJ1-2	TGTGCCACCAGTGATTTCGCAGGCTATGGCTACACCTTC	CATSDFAGYGYTF
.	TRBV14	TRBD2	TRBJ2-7	TGTGCCAGCAGCCACCGCGGGAGTAACTCCTACGAGCAGTACTTC	CASSHRGSNSYEQYF
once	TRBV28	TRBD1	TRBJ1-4	TGTGCCAGCAGTCGGGACAGTGCAACTAATGAAAAACTGTTTTTT	CASSRDSATNEKLFF
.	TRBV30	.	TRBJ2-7	TGTGCCGCCCTAGTCAGGGGCTACGAGCAGTACTTC	CAALVRGYEQYF
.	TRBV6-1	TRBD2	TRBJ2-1	TGTGCCAGCAGTGACATACTAGCGGGCACACCTTACAATGAGAACAATGAGCAGTTCTTC	CASSDILAGTPYNENNEQFF
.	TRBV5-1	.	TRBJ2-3	TGCGCCAGCAGCTTGAGGGACTTCCGGACAGATACGCAGTATTTT	CASSLRDFRTDTQYF
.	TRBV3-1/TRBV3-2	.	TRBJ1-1	TGTGCCAGCAGCCAAGATGTCTTGAACACTGAAGCTTTCTTT	CASSQDVLNTEAFF
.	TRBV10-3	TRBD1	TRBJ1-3	TGTGCCAGTTTGGACAGGGATGGAAACACCATATATTTT	CASLDRDGNTIYF
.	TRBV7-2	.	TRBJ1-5	TGTGCCAGCAGCTTAGTTACGGGTATAGGCAATCAGCCCCAGCATTTT	CASSLVTGIGNQPQHF
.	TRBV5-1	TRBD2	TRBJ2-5	TGCGCCAGCAGCGTCCGTAGGAGACTAGCGGAGGGAGAAGAGACCCAGTACTTC	CASSVRRRLAEGEETQYF
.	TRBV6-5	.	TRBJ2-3	TGTGCCAGCAGTTCCCCGGTCACAGATACGCAGTATTTT	CASSSPVTDTQYF
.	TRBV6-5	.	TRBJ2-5	TGTGCCAGCACCGGGGACACCCAAGAGACCCAGTACTTC	CASTGDTQETQYF
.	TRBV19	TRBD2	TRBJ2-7	TGTGCCAGTAGTGAGCCCGGGAGGGACACCGCCTACGAGCAGTACTTC	CASSEPGRDTAYEQYF